This T cell receptor beta chain was recovered during a study of T cells in Graves' hyperthyroidism and ophthalmopathy. Researchers amplified the TCR beta CDR3 regions from RNA transcripts. HTBI primers were employed in a first-round RT-PCR of the TCR CDR3. TCRdb re-called the multiplex PCR reads through MiXCR, storing one row per CDR3 protein. The sample consists of 270,000 or so distinct CDR3 sequences, over 12% of them appearing once. CDR3 length: 16 amino acids. Germline lookup yields CDR1 GTSNPN and CDR2 SVGIG (reference sequence). Regarding this clonotype: One base away lies a much larger clone, so this may be a sequencing read error.

Sequenced: blood. The gene calls are TRBV30 and TRBJ2-5, with 8 positions matching TRBD2. The sequence was collected from a woman between 50 and 59 years old with Graves' hyperthyroidism that later progressed to Graves' ophthalmopathy. DNA of the CDR3: TGTGCCTGGAGTGAAGGGGCTAGCGGGTTACAAGAGACCCGGTACTTC. It encodes CAWSEGASGLQETRYF.